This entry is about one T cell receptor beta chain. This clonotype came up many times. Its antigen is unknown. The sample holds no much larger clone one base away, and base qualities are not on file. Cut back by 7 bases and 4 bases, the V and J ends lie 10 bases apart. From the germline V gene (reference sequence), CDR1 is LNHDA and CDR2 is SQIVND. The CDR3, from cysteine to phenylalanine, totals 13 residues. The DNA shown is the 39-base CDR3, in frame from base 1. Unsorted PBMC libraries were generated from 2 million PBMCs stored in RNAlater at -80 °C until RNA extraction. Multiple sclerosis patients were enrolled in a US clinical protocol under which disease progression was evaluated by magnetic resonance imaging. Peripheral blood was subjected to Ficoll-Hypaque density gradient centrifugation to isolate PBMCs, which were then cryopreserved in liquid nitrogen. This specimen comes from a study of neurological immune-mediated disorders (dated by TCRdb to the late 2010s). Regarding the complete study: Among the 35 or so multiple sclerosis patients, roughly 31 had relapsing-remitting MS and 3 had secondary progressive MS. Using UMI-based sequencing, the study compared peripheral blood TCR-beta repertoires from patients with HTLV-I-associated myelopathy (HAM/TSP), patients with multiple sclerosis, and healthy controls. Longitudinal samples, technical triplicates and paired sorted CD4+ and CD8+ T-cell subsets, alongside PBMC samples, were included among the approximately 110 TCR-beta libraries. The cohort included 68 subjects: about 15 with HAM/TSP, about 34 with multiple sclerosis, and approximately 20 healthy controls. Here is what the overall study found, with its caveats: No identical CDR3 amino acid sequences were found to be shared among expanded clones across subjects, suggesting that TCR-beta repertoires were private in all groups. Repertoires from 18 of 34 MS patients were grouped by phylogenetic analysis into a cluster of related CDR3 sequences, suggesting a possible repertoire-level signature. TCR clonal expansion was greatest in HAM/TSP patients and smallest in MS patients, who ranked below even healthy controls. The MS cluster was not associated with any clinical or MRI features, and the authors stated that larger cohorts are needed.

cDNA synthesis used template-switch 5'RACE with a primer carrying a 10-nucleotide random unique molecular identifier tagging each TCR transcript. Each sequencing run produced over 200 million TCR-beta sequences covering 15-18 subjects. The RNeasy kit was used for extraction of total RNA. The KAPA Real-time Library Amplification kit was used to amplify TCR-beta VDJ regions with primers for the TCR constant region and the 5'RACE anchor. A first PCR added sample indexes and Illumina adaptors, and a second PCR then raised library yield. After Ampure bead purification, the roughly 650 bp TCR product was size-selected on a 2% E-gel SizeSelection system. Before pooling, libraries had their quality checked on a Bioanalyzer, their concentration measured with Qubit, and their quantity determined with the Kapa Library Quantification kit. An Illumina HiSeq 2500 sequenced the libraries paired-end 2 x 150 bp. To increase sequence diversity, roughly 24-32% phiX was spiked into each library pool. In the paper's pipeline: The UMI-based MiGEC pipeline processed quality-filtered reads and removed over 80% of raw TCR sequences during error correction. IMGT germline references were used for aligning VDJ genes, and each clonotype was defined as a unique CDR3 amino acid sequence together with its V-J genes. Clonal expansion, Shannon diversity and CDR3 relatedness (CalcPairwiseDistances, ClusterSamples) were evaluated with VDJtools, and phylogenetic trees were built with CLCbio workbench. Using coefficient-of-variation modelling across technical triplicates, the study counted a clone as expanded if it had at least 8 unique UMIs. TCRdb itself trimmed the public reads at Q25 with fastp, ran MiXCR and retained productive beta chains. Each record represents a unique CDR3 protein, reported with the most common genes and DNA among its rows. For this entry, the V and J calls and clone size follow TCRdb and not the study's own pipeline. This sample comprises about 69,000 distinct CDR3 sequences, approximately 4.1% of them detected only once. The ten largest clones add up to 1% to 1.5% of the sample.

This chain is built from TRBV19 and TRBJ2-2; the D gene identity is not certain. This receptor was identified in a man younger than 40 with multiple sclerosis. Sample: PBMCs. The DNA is TGTGCCAGTACGTGGCCCCGCACCGGGGAGCTGTTTTTT. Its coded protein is CASTWPRTGELFF.